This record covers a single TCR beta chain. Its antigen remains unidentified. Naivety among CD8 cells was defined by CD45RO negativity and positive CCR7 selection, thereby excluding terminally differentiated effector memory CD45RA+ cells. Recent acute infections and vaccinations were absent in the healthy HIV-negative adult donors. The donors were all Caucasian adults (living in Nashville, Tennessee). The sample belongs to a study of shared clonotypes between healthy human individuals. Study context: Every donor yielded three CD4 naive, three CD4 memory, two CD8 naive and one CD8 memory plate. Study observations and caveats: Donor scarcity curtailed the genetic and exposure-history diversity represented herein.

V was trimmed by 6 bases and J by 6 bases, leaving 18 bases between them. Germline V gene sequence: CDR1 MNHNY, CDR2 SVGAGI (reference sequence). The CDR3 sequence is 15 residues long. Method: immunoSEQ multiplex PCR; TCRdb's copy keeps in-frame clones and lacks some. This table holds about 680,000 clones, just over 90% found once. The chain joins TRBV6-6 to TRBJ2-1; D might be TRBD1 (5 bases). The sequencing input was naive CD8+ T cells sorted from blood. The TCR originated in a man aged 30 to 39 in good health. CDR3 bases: TGTGCCAGCAGCCCGACAGACGTATCGGGCAATGAGCAGTTCTTC. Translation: CASSPTDVSGNEQFF.